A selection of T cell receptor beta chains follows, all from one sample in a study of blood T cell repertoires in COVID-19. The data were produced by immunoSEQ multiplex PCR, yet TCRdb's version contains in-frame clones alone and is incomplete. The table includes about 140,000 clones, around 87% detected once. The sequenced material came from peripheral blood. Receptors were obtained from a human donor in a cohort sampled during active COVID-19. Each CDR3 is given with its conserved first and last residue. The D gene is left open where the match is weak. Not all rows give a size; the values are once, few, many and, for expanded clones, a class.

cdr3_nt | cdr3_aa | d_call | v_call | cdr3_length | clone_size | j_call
TGCGCCAGCAGCTTGGCCCCGGGACAAAACTATGGCTACACCTTC | CASSLAPGQNYGYTF | NA | TRBV5-1 | 15 | NA | TRBJ1-2
TGTGCCAGCAGCCAAGATCCTATACCAGGTAGCAATCAGCCCCAGCATTTT | CASSQDPIPGSNQPQHF | NA | TRBV3-1/TRBV3-2 | 17 | NA | TRBJ1-5
TGTGCCAGCTCACTCGGGGGGGGTGAACAGCCCCAGCATTTT | CASSLGGGEQPQHF | NA | TRBV18 | 14 | NA | TRBJ1-5
TGTGCCAGCAGGCTGACAGGGGTGAACACTGAAGCTTTCTTT | CASRLTGVNTEAFF | TRBD1 | TRBV6-5 | 14 | NA | TRBJ1-1
TGTGCCAGCAACCGAAGGCGGCTAGCGGGGGGGCCAAGCACAGATACGCAGTATTTT | CASNRRRLAGGPSTDTQYF | TRBD2 | TRBV7-2 | 19 | NA | TRBJ2-3
TGTGCCAGCAGTTTACGGACAGGTTACAATGAGCAGTTCTTC | CASSLRTGYNEQFF | TRBD1 | TRBV5-5 | 14 | NA | TRBJ2-1
TGTGCCAGTAGTCTCGACAGGGGGTCCTACAATGAGCAGTTCTTC | CASSLDRGSYNEQFF | TRBD1 | TRBV19 | 15 | NA | TRBJ2-1
TGTGCCAGCAGCCGCGCGGGAGGAACCTACAATGAGCAGTTCTTC | CASSRAGGTYNEQFF | TRBD2 | TRBV3-1/TRBV3-2 | 15 | NA | TRBJ2-1
TGTGCCAGCAGCTTAGAGAAAACTAGCGGGGGAAGCTGGTGGGAGCTGTTTTTT | CASSLEKTSGGSWWELFF | TRBD2 | TRBV7-2 | 18 | few | TRBJ2-2
TGTGCCAGTAGTTTCAGCGAGACCTACGAGCAGTACTTC | CASSFSETYEQYF | NA | TRBV19 | 13 | NA | TRBJ2-7
TGTGCCAGCAGCCATAGCGGGGGTTTCACAGATACGCAGTATTTT | CASSHSGGFTDTQYF | TRBD2 | TRBV11-3 | 15 | NA | TRBJ2-3
TGTGCCAGCAGTCCAGGACAGGGGGCATTTTCTGGAAACACCATATATTTT | CASSPGQGAFSGNTIYF | TRBD1 | TRBV7-6 | 17 | many | TRBJ1-3
TGTGCCAGCAGTTTATCGTCCAGCCTCGGGACTGAAGCTTTCTTT | CASSLSSSLGTEAFF | NA | TRBV28 | 15 | once | TRBJ1-1
TGTGCCAGCAGCCGCAGGGCTAGCTCCTATAATTCACCCCTCCACTTT | CASSRRASSYNSPLHF | NA | TRBV3-1/TRBV3-2 | 16 | NA | TRBJ1-6
TGTGCCAGCAGCCTCCGGGACAGGGGACGTGGAAAGACCCAGTACTTC | CASSLRDRGRGKTQYF | TRBD1 | TRBV7-2 | 16 | NA | TRBJ2-5
TGTGCCAGCAGCGAACAGGGCTTAAAGTACAATGAGCAGTTCTTC | CASSEQGLKYNEQFF | NA | TRBV2 | 15 | NA | TRBJ2-1
TGTGCCATCAGTCGACAGATTAATGAAAAACTGTTTTTT | CAISRQINEKLFF | NA | TRBV10-3 | 13 | NA | TRBJ1-4
TGTGCCAGCAACAGGGGGCGGTACACTGAAGCTTTCTTT | CASNRGRYTEAFF | TRBD1 | TRBV19 | 13 | NA | TRBJ1-1
TGCGCCAGCAGCCAAGAGGTGGCTAGCCAATCTAGCACAGATACGCAGTATTTT | CASSQEVASQSSTDTQYF | NA | TRBV4-1 | 18 | NA | TRBJ2-3
TGTGCCAGCAGCCAAGGCACACTAGAGCAGTACTTC | CASSQGTLEQYF | NA | TRBV3-1/TRBV3-2 | 12 | NA | TRBJ2-7
TGTGCCAGCAGCTTAGACAGGGGGACAGGAAGCTCTGGAAACACCATATATTTT | CASSLDRGTGSSGNTIYF | TRBD1 | TRBV11-2 | 18 | NA | TRBJ1-3
TGTGCCAGCAGGGGACTTTCTTACAATGAGCAGTTCTTC | CASRGLSYNEQFF | NA | TRBV25-1 | 13 | NA | TRBJ2-1
TGTGCCAGCAGCCGAGGGACTTGGGGAGGCAATCAGCCCCAGCATTTT | CASSRGTWGGNQPQHF | NA | TRBV3-1/TRBV3-2 | 16 | few | TRBJ1-5
TGTGCCAGCAGCTTACCTAGCGGGAGGTCCTACGAGCAGTACTTC | CASSLPSGRSYEQYF | TRBD2 | TRBV7-9 | 15 | NA | TRBJ2-7
TGTGCCAGCAGCGGGCCCTCTAGAGAGCAGTACTTC | CASSGPSREQYF | NA | TRBV9 | 12 | NA | TRBJ2-7
TGCGCCAGCAGCGAGCTAGGGACACCTTACGAGCAGTACTTC | CASSELGTPYEQYF | NA | TRBV10-1 | 14 | NA | TRBJ2-7
TGTGCCAGCAGCGTAGCCCCCAGTGGGCGGGGGACCGGGGAGCTGTTTTTT | CASSVAPSGRGTGELFF | TRBD2 | TRBV9 | 17 | NA | TRBJ2-2
TGTGCCAGCAGTTACAGCCCCGGGGGGGGGACCGGGGAGCTGTTTTTT | CASSYSPGGGTGELFF | TRBD2 | TRBV6-5 | 16 | NA | TRBJ2-2
TGTGCCAGCAGCTTGAGTGAGCAGTTCTTC | CASSLSEQFF | NA | TRBV7-9 | 10 | NA | TRBJ2-1
TGTGCCAGTAGTAGTGGACAAATTTTCTCCTACGAGCAGTACTTC | CASSSGQIFSYEQYF | NA | TRBV19 | 15 | NA | TRBJ2-7
TGTGCCAGCAGCTTAGAGGCAGGGGGATATAATTCACCCCTCCACTTT | CASSLEAGGYNSPLHF | TRBD1 | TRBV11-2 | 16 | NA | TRBJ1-6
TGTGCCATCAGTGAGTCGACGCAGGGAAAAGAGACCCAGTACTTC | CAISESTQGKETQYF | NA | TRBV10-3 | 15 | NA | TRBJ2-5
TGTGCCAGCAGTTTGGGGCCAGGGAAATCCCCCCTCCACTTT | CASSLGPGKSPLHF | NA | TRBV28 | 14 | NA | TRBJ1-6
TGTGCCAGCACTTTTAGAGGGTTTAGCAATCAGCCCCAGCATTTT | CASTFRGFSNQPQHF | NA | TRBV28 | 15 | NA | TRBJ1-5
TGTGCCAGCAGCCAAGAGGCGGGGGGGATGAACACCGGGGAGCTGTTTTTT | CASSQEAGGMNTGELFF | TRBD2 | TRBV3-1/TRBV3-2 | 17 | few | TRBJ2-2
TGTGCCAGCAGCTGGCGGGGCCCCGGGGGATACAATGAGCAGTTCTTC | CASSWRGPGGYNEQFF | NA | TRBV5-4 | 16 | NA | TRBJ2-1
TGTGCCAGCAGCTTAGTTGGAGGGCAGGATACGCAGTATTTT | CASSLVGGQDTQYF | NA | TRBV7-9 | 14 | NA | TRBJ2-3
TGCGCCAGCAGCCAACAAAAAGGAGCTAGCGGGGTTGCCTACGAGCAGTACTTC | CASSQQKGASGVAYEQYF | TRBD2 | TRBV4-1 | 18 | few | TRBJ2-7
TGCGCCAGCAGCTTTGGCGGGGGGCGGGAGACCCAGTACTTC | CASSFGGGRETQYF | TRBD2 | TRBV5-1 | 14 | NA | TRBJ2-5
TGCGCCAGCAGAAGGCTAGCTTCCCCAGATACGCAGTATTTT | CASRRLASPDTQYF | NA | TRBV5-1 | 14 | many | TRBJ2-3
TGTGCCAGTAGTACAGGGGATCCGAACACTGAAGCTTTCTTT | CASSTGDPNTEAFF | NA | TRBV19 | 14 | NA | TRBJ1-1